This TCR beta chain comes out of a study of CD8 T cells in ankylosing spondylitis. Findings of the study overall: In the blood and synovial fluid of reactive arthritis, some motif variants had been previously reported. Significant enrichment of disease-linked clones was reportedly seen in matched ankylosing spondylitis synovial fluid. Among TCR beta sequences, a motif of fewer than 10 highly homologous variants appeared characteristic of ankylosing spondylitis blood.

The CDR3 spans 13 residues. The germline gives CDR1 SGHRS, CDR2 YFSETQ. Trimming stripped 4 bases from V and 4 bases from J, with 11 bases between. This clonotype was counted only a few times. The antigen is undetermined. Quantitative 5'-RACE was performed with molecular barcodes, and it yielded the TCR beta libraries. TCRdb re-analysed the 5' RACE reads in MiXCR, keeping a single row per CDR3 protein. The sample contains about 540,000 distinct CDR3 sequences, roughly 13% of which appear only once. V gene TRBV5-1 combines with J gene TRBJ1-1; D remains ambiguous. Sequenced: blood, either unsorted or a sorted T cell fraction (not recorded which). The source is a male donor with ankylosing spondylitis. The CDR3 sequence is CASSLRESTEAFF. The CDR3 DNA reads as TGCGCCAGCAGCCTGAGGGAGAGCACTGAAGCTTTCTTT.